A single sample is the source of the 23 T cell receptor beta chains below, sequenced in a study of T cell changes during pregnancy in multiple sclerosis. Repertoires were generated with immunoSEQ multiplex PCR, while TCRdb's copy carries only in-frame clones and drops some. The sample records around 74,000 clones, about nine tenths being singletons. Sequenced material: peripheral blood, taken before pregnancy. Receptor source: a female donor with multiple sclerosis, enrolled in a pregnancy study.

The rearrangement uses TRBV7-9 and TRBJ2-5, with D maybe TRBD1 (7 bases). The germline V gene encodes CDR1 SEHNR and CDR2 FQNEAQ (reference sequence). The CDR3 consists of 17 residues. Trimming took off 6 bases at V and 0 bases at J, with 20 bases between the two ends. The CDR3 reads CASRNWVARGDQETQYF. The CDR3 DNA sequence: TGTGCCAGCAGAAACTGGGTTGCCAGGGGGGACCAAGAGACCCAGTACTTC.

The chain recombines TRBV4-3 with TRBJ1-6; D is undetermined. The CDR3 consists of 17 residues. Per germline, CDR1 LGHNA and CDR2 YSLEER. Trimming removed 0 bases from V and 0 bases from J, with 9 bases in between. The CDR3: CASSQDPRSSYNSPLHF. The CDR3 nucleotides are TGCGCCAGCAGCCAAGATCCTAGAAGCTCCTATAATTCACCCCTCCACTTT.

V and J are TRBV7-8 and TRBJ1-5; D gene uncertain. CDR3 length: 15 amino acids. V gave up 5 bases and J gave up 5 bases, with 16 bases separating them. Per the germline V gene, CDR1 is SGHVS and CDR2 is FQNEAQ. The CDR3 DNA follows: TGTGCCAGCAGCCAGATTCCGACTATAGATCAGCCCCAGCATTTT. Translated: CASSQIPTIDQPQHF.

This chain uses TRBV2 with TRBJ2-1; 12 positions match TRBD2. This CDR3 has 19 amino acids. J gave up 2 bases and V 6 bases, and 14 bases lay outside the gene matches. Germline V gene data show CDR1 as SNHLY and CDR2 as FYNNEI. CDR3 sequence (DNA): TGTGCCAGCAGAAGACTAACTAGCGGGGGGCCTCTTGCCTACAATGAGCAGTTCTTC. Protein: CASRRLTSGGPLAYNEQFF.

The CDR3 loop reads CASSQEGPGQGHQPQHF. The CDR3 DNA reads TGCGCCAGCAGCCAAGAGGGCCCGGGACAGGGGCATCAGCCCCAGCATTTT. The chain recombines TRBV4-1 with TRBJ1-5, with TRBD1 matching 10 bases. J gave up 5 bases and V 0 bases, and 7 bases lay outside the gene matches. Germline loops: CDR1 MGHRA, CDR2 YSYEKL. This CDR3 region has 17 residues.

CDR3 nucleotides: TGTGCCAGCAGCACGGACAGGAACACTGAAGCTTTCTTT. Encoded protein: CASSTDRNTEAFF. V is TRBV7-2 and J is TRBJ1-1; the D gene is possibly TRBD1 (6 bases). Germline V lookup: CDR1 SGHTA, CDR2 FQGNSA. Trimming pared 5 bases from V and 1 base from J, leaving 8 bases between. The CDR3 covers 13 residues.

The rearrangement joins TRBV10-1 to TRBJ2-3; TRBD2 matches 11 bases. Germline values: CDR1 WNHNN, CDR2 SYGVQD (reference sequence). V trimming: 5 bases; J trimming: 2 bases; junction bases outside the gene matches: 6. This CDR3 comprises 16 residues. CDR3 region: CASSPETSGDTDTQYF. The CDR3 nucleotides are TGCGCCAGCAGTCCGGAGACTAGCGGGGACACAGATACGCAGTATTTT.

The chain links TRBV18 to TRBJ1-2; D is possibly TRBD1 (6 bases). The germline V gene has CDR1 KGHSH and CDR2 LQKENI. The CDR3 extends over 14 amino acids. Trimming pared 2 bases from V and 6 bases from J, leaving 13 bases between. Written as DNA, the CDR3 is TGTGCCAGCTCACCAGGTCAGGGGAGTAATGGCTACACCTTC. This sequence encodes CASSPGQGSNGYTF.

This clone has a handful of counts. The limits of the CDR3 on the DNA are not certain, so only TCRdb's listed CDR3 is given. The chain recombines TRBV6-5 with TRBJ1-1; TRBD1 is the table's D call and was not checked against the DNA. Per germline, CDR1 MNHEY and CDR2 SVGAGI. The CDR3 sequence runs 14 residues, both termini included. CDR3: CASSTSTENTEAFF.

This chain joins TRBV9 and TRBJ2-5; D uncertain. V was shortened by 4 bases and J by 7 bases, with 11 bases between the two germline ends. The CDR3 loop spans 12 amino acids. Per germline, CDR1 SGDLS and CDR2 YYNGEE. The DNA for the CDR3 is TGTGCCAGCAGCCCGTTCCCGGGGACCCAGTACTTC. Protein product: CASSPFPGTQYF. Variable domain in full (rest from reference TRBV9 and TRBJ2-5): DSGVTQTPKHLITATGQRVTLRCSPRSGDLSVYWYQQSLDQGLQFLIQYYNGEERAKGNILERFSAQQFPDLHSELNLSSLELGDSALYFCASSPFPGTQYFGPGTRLLVL.

The chain carries TRBV27 and TRBJ2-5; 14 nucleotides align to TRBD2. Unmatched junction bases numbered 5, after V lost 5 bases and J lost 6 bases. The CDR3 totals 15 residues. Per the germline V gene, CDR1 is MNHEY and CDR2 is SMNVEV (reference sequence). As DNA, the CDR3 is TGTGCCAGCAGTCCTGGGACTAGCGGGGGACAGACCCAGTACTTC. It encodes CASSPGTSGGQTQYF.

V and J are TRBV6-1 and TRBJ2-7; TRBD1 agrees at 7 bases. Germline CDR1 MNHNS, CDR2 SASEGT. The V gene end was trimmed by 7 bases and the J gene end by 2 bases; junction bases not matched to a gene: 5. The CDR3 covers 13 residues. The CDR3 DNA is TGTGCCAGCAACCGGGACAGAACCTACGAGCAGTACTTC. Its translation is CASNRDRTYEQYF.

The rearrangement joins TRBV6-5 to TRBJ2-7, with TRBD1 matching 7 bases. Germline V gene lookup returns CDR1 MNHEY and CDR2 SVGAGI. V was pared by 2 bases and J by 0 bases, with 1 base of the junction left unmatched. CDR3 length: 14 amino acids. The CDR3 coding sequence is TGTGCCAGCAGTTACGGGGACAGCTCCTACGAGCAGTACTTC. Translation gives CASSYGDSSYEQYF.

V gene TRBV2 combines with J gene TRBJ1-2; possibly TRBD1 for D (6 bases). Germline V CDR1 and CDR2: SNHLY, FYNNEI. Deletions cut 4 bases from V and 3 bases from J, with 21 bases between. The CDR3 loop spans 17 amino acids. The chain's CDR3 is CASSVNEGGRRYYGYTF. The CDR3 DNA sequence: TGTGCCAGCAGTGTAAATGAGGGGGGGCGCCGGTACTATGGCTACACCTTC.

The rearrangement links TRBV5-6 to TRBJ1-4; 9 nucleotides line up with TRBD1. This CDR3 has 15 amino acids. The V gene end was trimmed by 5 bases and the J gene end by 6 bases; junction bases not matched to a gene: 8. Germline V gene sequence: CDR1 SGHDT, CDR2 YYEEEE. The CDR3 DNA follows: TGTGCCAGCAGTTTTTTGGACAGGGGTTATGAAAAACTGTTTTTT. It encodes CASSFLDRGYEKLFF.

The rearrangement links TRBV7-7 to TRBJ2-6, with D hard to call. Germline V gene data show CDR1 as SSHAT and CDR2 as FNYEAQ (reference sequence). V was trimmed by 3 bases and J by 0 bases, leaving 9 bases between them. This CDR3 is built from 16 residues. This chain's CDR3 is CASSFGEYSGANVLTF. DNA of the CDR3: TGTGCCAGCAGCTTCGGAGAGTACTCTGGGGCCAACGTCCTGACTTTC.

This chain connects TRBV7-6 to TRBJ1-1; no clear D gene. The V end lost 5 bases, the J end lost 0 bases, and 7 bases lay between the germline ends. The germline V gene has CDR1 SGHVS and CDR2 FNYEAQ. The length of the CDR3 is 13 residues. CDR3 bases: TGTGCCAGCAGCACTACAATGAACACTGAAGCTTTCTTT. Translation gives CASSTTMNTEAFF.

The genes are TRBV6-6 and TRBJ1-2; TRBD1 agrees at 9 bases. This CDR3 spans 16 amino acids. V gave up 3 bases and J gave up 2 bases; unmatched junction bases: 7. Per the germline V gene, CDR1 is MNHNY and CDR2 is SVGAGI (reference sequence). CDR3 nucleotides: TGTGCCAGCAGTTATTCCGGACAGGGGCGAAACTATGGCTACACCTTC. Protein product: CASSYSGQGRNYGYTF.

The CDR3 protein is CASNPGGSGTGELFF. DNA for the CDR3: TGTGCCAGCAACCCAGGGGGTAGCGGCACCGGGGAGCTGTTTTTT. This chain connects TRBV4-2 to TRBJ2-2, with TRBD1 as a possible D gene (7 bases). Germline loops: CDR1 LGHNA, CDR2 YNFKEQ. The CDR3 is 15 residues long. The V end lost 7 bases, the J end lost 4 bases, and 16 bases lay between the germline ends.

This chain joins TRBV9 and TRBJ1-4; 7 positions agree with TRBD1. With 0 bases clipped from V and 6 bases from J, the junction kept 5 bases outside the gene matches. This CDR3 is built from 15 residues. The V gene's germline CDR1 is SGDLS and CDR2 YYNGEE. The chain's CDR3 is CASSVEGTVDEKLFF. DNA for the CDR3: TGTGCCAGCAGCGTAGAGGGGACAGTCGATGAAAAACTGTTTTTT.

The chain uses TRBV7-2 and TRBJ2-2; D gene ambiguous. The CDR3 extends over 14 amino acids. Germline-derived CDR1 and CDR2 are SGHTA and FQGNSA. Deletions cut 0 bases from V and 6 bases from J, with 8 bases between. This chain's CDR3 is CASSLAPSSGELFF. The DNA for the CDR3 is TGTGCCAGCAGCTTAGCTCCCTCGTCCGGGGAGCTGTTTTTT. Full variable domain (remainder filled in from reference TRBV7-2 and TRBJ2-2): GAGVSQSPSNKVTEKGKDVELRCDPISGHTALYWYRQSLGQGLEFLIYFQGNSAPDKSGLPSDRFSAERTGGSVSTLTIQRTQQEDSAVYLCASSLAPSSGELFFGEGSRLTVL.

This chain connects TRBV7-2 to TRBJ2-7, with 16 positions matching TRBD2. From germline, CDR1 is SGHTA and CDR2 FQGNSA. The CDR3 is 18 amino acids. V dropped 3 bases and J dropped 2; count of bases not matched to a gene: 7. CDR3 coding DNA: TGTGCCAGCAGCTTCCACCCCGGGACTAGCGGGAGGGCCTACGAGCAGTACTTC. It codes for CASSFHPGTSGRAYEQYF.

The chain employs TRBV19 and TRBJ1-1; D ambiguous. Germline loops: CDR1 LNHDA, CDR2 SQIVND (reference sequence). Trimming cost V 6 bases and J 6 bases, with 8 bases left between them. The CDR3 has 11 residues. The CDR3 bases are TGTGCCAGTAGCGGCGGTCCTGAAGCTTTCTTT. It encodes CASSGGPEAFF.